The 22 T cell receptor beta chains below all came from one sample that was sequenced in a study of T cells in Graves' hyperthyroidism and ophthalmopathy. Researchers amplified the TCR beta CDR3 regions from RNA transcripts. The HTBI primer set served for first-round RT-PCR of the TCR CDR3. TCRdb reprocessed the multiplex PCR reads via MiXCR and lists one record per CDR3 protein. The profile shows a few hundred thousand distinct CDR3 sequences, approximately 25% of them singletons. The sequencing input was blood. Receptors were obtained from a man aged 45-65 years with Graves' hyperthyroidism.

The CDR3 reads CAVTGGLGQPQHF. CDR3 DNA: TGTGCCGTGACAGGAGGTTTGGGTCAGCCCCAGCATTTT. The chain has TRBV10-3 and TRBJ1-5; possibly TRBD1 for D (6 bases). In germline, CDR1 is ENHRY, CDR2 SYGVKD. CDR3 length equals 13 residues. Trimming stripped 11 bases from V and 6 bases from J, with 17 bases between.

The sample holds a few counts of this clonotype. V and J are TRBV20-1 and TRBJ1-2, with D hard to call. Between the trimmed V and J ends, which lost 0 bases and 1 base, there was a span of 9 bases. CDR1 is DFQATT, CDR2 SNEGSKA, per germline (reference sequence). The CDR3 covers 14 residues. CDR3 region: CSARDMRLNYGYTF. CDR3 DNA: TGCAGTGCTAGAGATATGCGGCTTAACTATGGCTACACCTTC.

The chain is built from TRBV7-3 and TRBJ2-1; 9 bases match TRBD2. The CDR3 sequence is 15 residues long. The trim removed 2 bases at V and 7 bases at J, leaving 6 bases unmatched. Germline V lookup: CDR1 SGHTA, CDR2 FQGTGA. The CDR3 sequence: CASSLSLAGWNEQFF. The CDR3 DNA reads TGTGCCAGCAGCTTATCCCTAGCGGGATGGAATGAGCAGTTCTTC.

This clonotype was found a few times. A much larger clone lies a single base off, so this may be a read error. This chain joins TRBV3-1 and TRBJ2-1; perhaps TRBD2 as D (5 bases). Germline V gene sequence: CDR1 LGHDT, CDR2 YNNKEL (reference sequence). There are 15 residues in the CDR3. CDR3 sequence (DNA): TGTGCCAGCAGCCGACCTCCGGGAACCAACAATGGGCAGTTCTTC. Translating it yields CASSRPPGTNNGQFF.

This clonotype occurred a few times. V usage is TRBV6-1 and J usage is TRBJ2-3; no reliable D call. Between the trimmed V and J ends, which lost 8 bases and 5 bases, there was a span of 11 bases. This CDR3 contains 12 residues. The germline V gene has CDR1 MNHNS and CDR2 SASEGT. CDR3 in amino acids: CASGILRDTQYF. The DNA for the CDR3 is TGTGCCAGCGGGATCTTAAGAGATACGCAGTATTTT.

In its sample, this clonotype was seen many times. The genes are TRBV2 and TRBJ1-1; D is unresolved. With 1 base removed from V and 1 base from J, the gap between germline ends came to 10 bases. This CDR3 contains 15 residues. Germline-derived CDR1 and CDR2 are SNHLY and FYNNEI. CDR3 bases: TGTGCCAGCAGTGAAGAGTGGGGAGGGAACACTGAAGCTTTCTTT. This gives the protein CASSEEWGGNTEAFF.

This clonotype was seen a few times. As DNA, the CDR3 is TGCAGTGCCCCGAGTCTGGGAAACTATGGCTACACCTTC. Protein: CSAPSLGNYGYTF. The chain recombines TRBV20-1 with TRBJ1-2; D gene ambiguous. V was shortened by 6 bases and J by 2 bases, with 13 bases between the two germline ends. CDR1 and CDR2 (germline): DFQATT, SNEGSKA (reference sequence). This CDR3 has 13 amino acids.

The rearrangement links TRBV7-2 to TRBJ2-3; 10 bases agree with TRBD2. Germline trimming cut 4 bases from V and 3 bases from J; bases unmatched to any gene: 13. This CDR3 region has 18 residues. The germline gives CDR1 SGHTA, CDR2 FQGNSA. The CDR3 is CASSSRLAGVRTTDTQYF. CDR3 nucleotide sequence: TGTGCCAGCAGCTCCCGCCTAGCGGGAGTTCGTACGACAGATACGCAGTATTTT. The entire variable domain, with the rest obtained from reference TRBV7-2 and TRBJ2-3, is as follows: GAGVSQSPSNKVTEKGKDVELRCDPISGHTALYWYRQSLGQGLEFLIYFQGNSAPDKSGLPSDRFSAERTGGSVSTLTIQRTQQEDSAVYLCASSSRLAGVRTTDTQYFGPGTRLTVL.

The sample holds many counts of this clonotype. V gene TRBV12-3 or TRBV12-4 combines with J gene TRBJ1-1, with D maybe TRBD1 (5 bases). V was trimmed by 2 bases and J by 1 base, leaving 11 bases between them. This CDR3 has 15 amino acids. The CDR3 nucleotides read TGTGCCAGCAGTTTATCCGGGGCCCAGAACACTGAAGCTTTCTTT. Protein sequence: CASSLSGAQNTEAFF.

The V and J genes are TRBV14 and TRBJ2-7; no clear D gene. Trimming took 0 bases from V and 3 from J, leaving 9 bases between them. Germline CDR1 and CDR2: SGHDN and FVKESK. CDR3 length: 14 residues. CDR3 amino acids: CASSQDLFSYEQYF. In nucleotides, the CDR3 is TGTGCCAGCAGCCAAGATCTATTTAGCTACGAGCAGTACTTC.

This clonotype has just a few counts. The chain uses TRBV12-3 or TRBV12-4 and TRBJ1-6; 7 bases are shared with TRBD1. With V trimmed by 3 bases and J by 8 bases, 7 bases remained unmatched. There are 15 residues in the CDR3. The CDR3 bases are TGTGCCAGCAGTTTCAGTGGGACAGATTATTCACCCCTCCACTTT. Its translation is CASSFSGTDYSPLHF.

In this sample, this clonotype turned up a few times. V and J are TRBV6-5 and TRBJ1-1; TRBD1 is a possible D gene (6 bases). V lost 0 bases to trimming and J lost 4 bases, with 15 bases between them. From germline, CDR1 is MNHEY and CDR2 SVGAGI. CDR3 length equals 16 residues. The CDR3 is CASSYSIGRGATEAFF. As DNA, the CDR3 is TGTGCCAGCAGTTACTCGATTGGGAGGGGGGCCACTGAAGCTTTCTTT.

This clonotype has only a few counts. This rearrangement joins TRBV20-1 to TRBJ2-3; the match to TRBD2 covers 10 bases. The CDR3 is made up of 13 amino acids. V shed 6 bases, J shed 6 bases, and the junction held 6 bases outside the gene matches. Germline CDR1 reads DFQATT; CDR2 reads SNEGSKA (reference sequence). CDR3 bases: TGCAGTGCGGAAGCGGGAGGGCGTGATACGCAGTATTTT. It encodes CSAEAGGRDTQYF.

This clonotype was counted at least ten times. The chain recombines TRBV13 with TRBJ2-1; D is unclear. The CDR3 totals 13 residues. V was clipped by 8 bases and J by 8 bases, with 16 bases between them. In germline, CDR1 is PRHDT, CDR2 FYEKMQ (reference sequence). CDR3 sequence (DNA): TGTGCCAGCGGTATAGCCTCCAGCGATGAGCAGTTCTTC. Translation gives CASGIASSDEQFF.

Many counts were recorded for this clonotype. The rearrangement links TRBV13 to TRBJ2-1, with 13 nucleotides matching TRBD2. Germline-derived CDR1 and CDR2 are PRHDT and FYEKMQ (reference sequence). The V gene end was trimmed by 5 bases and the J gene end by 9 bases; junction bases not matched to a gene: 7. This CDR3 is 15 amino acids long. The CDR3 loop is CASSKRTSGSSEQFF. For the CDR3, the DNA is TGTGCCAGCAGCAAAAGGACTAGCGGGAGTAGTGAGCAGTTCTTC.

This clonotype was picked up many times. This chain joins TRBV30 and TRBJ2-1; D may be TRBD1 (6 bases). This CDR3 has 11 residues. From germline, CDR1 is GTSNPN and CDR2 SVGIG (reference sequence). The germline V and J ends were trimmed by 5 bases and 10 bases, with 12 bases remaining between them. CDR3 residues: CAWRPGQEQFF. The CDR3 DNA sequence: TGTGCCTGGCGGCCGGGACAAGAGCAGTTCTTC.

This clonotype showed up just a few times. J is TRBJ2-2 and V is TRBV5-1; 8 bases are a match to TRBD2. Germline values: CDR1 SGHRS, CDR2 YFSETQ. The CDR3 runs 16 residues. J gave up 1 base and V 0 bases, and 2 bases lay outside the gene matches. CDR3 loop: CASSLGAGVNTGELFF. In nucleotides, the CDR3 is TGCGCCAGCAGCTTGGGAGCGGGAGTGAACACCGGGGAGCTGTTTTTT.

This clonotype occurred a few times. The chain has TRBV7-2 and TRBJ2-2; D is unclear. CDR1 and CDR2 (germline): SGHTA, FQGNSA. V gave up 5 bases and J gave up 6 bases, with 7 bases separating them. There are 12 residues in the CDR3. CDR3 region: CASSVEPGELFF. The CDR3 DNA reads as TGTGCCAGCAGCGTCGAACCCGGGGAGCTGTTTTTT. The full variable domain, rest sourced from reference TRBV7-2 and TRBJ2-2, is GAGVSQSPSNKVTEKGKDVELRCDPISGHTALYWYRQSLGQGLEFLIYFQGNSAPDKSGLPSDRFSAERTGGSVSTLTIQRTQQEDSAVYLCASSVEPGELFFGEGSRLTVL.

The chain is built from TRBV20-1 and TRBJ2-5, with D perhaps matching TRBD1 (7 bases). Germline loops: CDR1 DFQATT, CDR2 SNEGSKA (reference sequence). CDR3 length: 15 amino acids. Deletions cut 3 bases from V and 4 bases from J, with 18 bases between. Here the CDR3 reads CSARGQGGGGETQYF. The CDR3 DNA follows: TGCAGTGCTAGGGGTCAGGGGGGCGGAGGAGAGACCCAGTACTTC.

V gene TRBV9 combines with J gene TRBJ1-6; no clear D. The V gene lost 4 bases and the J gene lost 11 bases, with 13 bases spanning the gap. The length of the CDR3 is 13 residues. Per the germline V gene, CDR1 is SGDLS and CDR2 is YYNGEE. CDR3 amino acids: CASSTDPWPPLHF. CDR3 nucleotides: TGTGCCAGCAGCACCGATCCTTGGCCACCCCTCCACTTT.

The rearrangement joins TRBV5-6 to TRBJ2-4; D remains unclear. This CDR3 region has 17 residues. Germline V gene sequence: CDR1 SGHDT, CDR2 YYEEEE. V was trimmed by 4 bases and J by 2 bases, leaving 19 bases between them. The CDR3 reads CASSRSLGVQTKNIQYF. The CDR3 coding sequence is TGTGCCAGCAGCCGAAGCCTAGGAGTCCAAACCAAAAACATTCAGTACTTC.

V is TRBV5-1 and J is TRBJ2-1; D is unclear. The CDR3 has 14 amino acids. The V gene lost 1 base and the J gene lost 6 bases, with 11 bases spanning the gap. Germline loops: CDR1 SGHRS, CDR2 YFSETQ. The CDR3 region has the DNA TGCGCCAGCAGCTTGCCCAGCCCGGGCAATGAGCAGTTCTTC. Its translation: CASSLPSPGNEQFF.